Shown below are 14 T cell receptor beta chains from a single sample sequenced in a study of blood T cell repertoires in COVID-19. Some clones are missing from TCRdb's copy, which holds only in-frame ones; the method was immunoSEQ multiplex PCR. The data hold around 50,000 clones, with around nine tenths observed a single time. Material: peripheral blood. The receptors shown here come from a woman aged 55 to 70 with COVID-19, enrolled during active disease.

This chain uses TRBV28 with TRBJ2-7; possible D gene TRBD1, 6 bases. Germline CDR1 is MDHEN and CDR2 is SYDVKM. The CDR3 runs to 14 residues. With 7 bases removed from V and 5 bases from J, the gap between germline ends came to 18 bases. This CDR3 is CASNSWGRGHEQYF. The CDR3 DNA follows: TGTGCCAGCAACTCATGGGGCAGGGGCCACGAGCAGTACTTC.

The chain recombines TRBV11-2 with TRBJ1-2; D is unresolved. This CDR3 is built from 13 residues. Trimming stripped 3 bases from V and 3 bases from J, with 8 bases between. The V gene's germline CDR1 is SGHAT and CDR2 FQNNGV. The CDR3 reads CASSLGSYYGYTF. The CDR3 coding sequence is TGTGCCAGCAGCTTGGGCAGCTACTATGGCTACACCTTC.

This clone was seen more than once but under ten times. The rearrangement links TRBV10-3 to TRBJ2-7; no firm D call. This CDR3 spans 12 amino acids. CDR1 is ENHRY and CDR2 is SYGVKD in the germline V gene. Trimming stripped 3 bases from V and 1 base from J, with 4 bases between. In nucleotides, the CDR3 is TGTGCCATCAGTGACAGTTCCTACGAGCAGTACTTC. It yields the protein CAISDSSYEQYF.

The chain is built from TRBV30 and TRBJ2-3; D is uncertain. Germline V gene lookup returns CDR1 GTSNPN and CDR2 SVGIG (reference sequence). The germline V and J ends were trimmed by 5 bases and 2 bases, with 11 bases remaining between them. This CDR3 spans 13 amino acids. The CDR3 here is CAWSGWATDTQYF. CDR3 nucleotide sequence: TGTGCCTGGTCAGGTTGGGCCACAGATACGCAGTATTTT.

The chain employs TRBV19 and TRBJ1-2, with TRBD1 identical over 9 bases. This CDR3 spans 16 amino acids. V was pared by 3 bases and J by 1 base, with 6 bases of the junction left unmatched. Per germline, CDR1 LNHDA and CDR2 SQIVND (reference sequence). CDR3 nucleotides: TGTGCCAGTAGTATTCTCCGGGACAGGGATAACTATGGCTACACCTTC. It specifies CASSILRDRDNYGYTF.

This clone was seen only once. The chain combines TRBV19 with TRBJ1-5; no firm D call. CDR1 and CDR2 from the germline V gene are LNHDA and SQIVND (reference sequence). This CDR3 contains 14 residues. The V and J ends lost 3 bases and 5 bases respectively, with 11 bases between them. The CDR3 reads CASSIRGWDQPQHF. CDR3 sequence (DNA): TGTGCCAGTAGTATTCGCGGATGGGATCAGCCCCAGCATTTT.

The rearrangement joins TRBV2 to TRBJ1-1; 9 bases align to TRBD1. After removal of 7 bases from V and 0 bases from J, the junction contained 6 bases not matched to a gene. This CDR3 region has 15 residues. The V gene's germline CDR1 is SNHLY and CDR2 FYNNEI. CDR3 sequence: CASTRTGVMNTEAFF. The CDR3 nucleotides read TGTGCCAGCACCCGGACAGGGGTAATGAACACTGAAGCTTTCTTT.

The CDR3 nucleotides are TGTGCCAGCAGTTACACAGGGATCTCTGGAAACACCATATATTTT. This translates into CASSYTGISGNTIYF. The chain is built from TRBV6-5 and TRBJ1-3, with D perhaps matching TRBD1 (6 bases). CDR1 and CDR2 (germline): MNHEY, SVGAGI. Trimming shortened V by 2 bases and J by 0 bases, and 8 bases separated the two germline ends. The CDR3 covers 15 residues.

This clone was picked up a small number of times. The chain uses TRBV2 and TRBJ1-5; maybe TRBD1 (5 bases). The germline gives CDR1 SNHLY, CDR2 FYNNEI. The CDR3 consists of 15 residues. Trimming stripped 3 bases from V and 0 bases from J, with 9 bases between. CDR3 residues: CASSDQGLSNQPQHF. The CDR3 DNA reads TGTGCCAGCAGTGACCAGGGCCTTAGCAATCAGCCCCAGCATTTT.

V and J are TRBV29-1 and TRBJ1-2, with D possibly being TRBD1 (5 bases). V shed 6 bases and J shed 2 bases, with 16 bases lying between them. The CDR3 sequence is 14 residues long. The germline V gene has CDR1 SQVTM and CDR2 ANQGSEA. The CDR3 sequence: CSVERDSVNYGYTF. The CDR3 DNA reads TGCAGCGTCGAGCGGGACTCCGTAAACTATGGCTACACCTTC. The whole variable domain, remainder taken from reference TRBV29-1 and TRBJ1-2, is SAVISQKPSRDICQRGTSLTIQCQVDSQVTMMFWYRQQPGQSLTLIATANQGSEATYESGFVIDKFPISRPNLTFSTLTVSNMSPEDSSIYLCSVERDSVNYGYTFGSGTRLTVV.

The V gene is TRBV7-8, the J gene TRBJ1-2; no clear D. Trimming removed 0 bases at V and 4 bases at J, with 12 bases between. CDR1 is SGHVS and CDR2 is FQNEAQ in the germline V gene. The CDR3 spans 15 residues. Written as DNA, the CDR3 is TGTGCCAGCAGCTTAGCGATGCCAGAGGGCTATGGCTACACCTTC. Its translation is CASSLAMPEGYGYTF.

This chain joins TRBV6-5 and TRBJ2-7; 10 bases map to TRBD2. V shed 2 bases, J shed 6 bases, and the junction held 10 bases outside the gene matches. The CDR3 contains 16 residues. Germline CDR1 reads MNHEY; CDR2 reads SVGAGI. The CDR3 sequence: CASSYASGSGRIEQYF. The CDR3 bases are TGTGCCAGCAGTTACGCTAGCGGGAGCGGTCGGATCGAGCAGTACTTC.

The rearrangement links TRBV29-1 to TRBJ2-1, with 10 bases fitting TRBD2. Trimming at V came to 4 bases and at J to 8 bases, leaving 5 bases not matched to a gene. CDR3 length: 13 residues. Looked up from germline, CDR1 is SQVTM and CDR2 is ANQGSEA. CDR3: CSVASGSGDEQFF. The CDR3 nucleotides read TGCAGCGTTGCTAGCGGGAGTGGCGATGAGCAGTTCTTC.

Written as DNA, the CDR3 is TGTGCCAGCAGCTCAAGAGATTGGGCGAGCACAGATACGCAGTATTTT. Amino acids: CASSSRDWASTDTQYF. The V gene is TRBV7-2, the J gene TRBJ2-3; D gene uncertain. The CDR3 has 16 residues. V dropped 4 bases and J dropped 0 bases, with 14 bases sitting between them. CDR1 is SGHTA and CDR2 is FQGNSA in the germline V gene.